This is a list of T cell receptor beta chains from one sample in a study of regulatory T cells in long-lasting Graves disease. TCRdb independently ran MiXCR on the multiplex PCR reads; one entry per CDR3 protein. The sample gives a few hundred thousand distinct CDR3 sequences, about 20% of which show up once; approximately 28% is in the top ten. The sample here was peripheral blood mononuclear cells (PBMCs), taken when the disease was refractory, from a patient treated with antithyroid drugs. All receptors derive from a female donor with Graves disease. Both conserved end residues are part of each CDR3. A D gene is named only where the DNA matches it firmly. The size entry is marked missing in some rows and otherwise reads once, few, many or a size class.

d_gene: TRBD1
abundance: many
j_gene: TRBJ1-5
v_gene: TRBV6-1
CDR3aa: CASSDGTGDSQPQHF
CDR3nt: TGTGCCAGCAGTGACGGGACAGGGGACAGTCAGCCCCAGCATTTT

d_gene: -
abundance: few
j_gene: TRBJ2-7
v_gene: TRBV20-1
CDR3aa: CSASTGEGQLEQYF
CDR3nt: TGCAGTGCTAGTACCGGGGAGGGACAGCTCGAGCAGTACTTC

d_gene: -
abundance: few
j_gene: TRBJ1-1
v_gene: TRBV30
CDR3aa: CAWTAGFTEAFF
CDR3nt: TGTGCCTGGACAGCAGGGTTCACTGAAGCTTTCTTT

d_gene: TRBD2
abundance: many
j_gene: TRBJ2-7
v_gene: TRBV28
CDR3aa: CASGTSGPYEQYF
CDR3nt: TGTGCCAGCGGGACTAGCGGTCCCTACGAGCAGTACTTC

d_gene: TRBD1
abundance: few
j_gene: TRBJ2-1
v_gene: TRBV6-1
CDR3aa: CATIGQGYNEQFF
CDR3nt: TGTGCCACCATTGGACAGGGGTACAATGAGCAGTTCTTC

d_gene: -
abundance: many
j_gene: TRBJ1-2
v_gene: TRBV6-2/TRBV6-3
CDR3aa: CASSDLQSGYGYTF
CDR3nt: TGTGCCAGCAGTGATCTACAGTCAGGCTATGGCTACACCTTC

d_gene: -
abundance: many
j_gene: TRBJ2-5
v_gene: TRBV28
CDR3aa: CASSLTGRETQYF
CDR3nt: TGTGCCAGCAGTCTTACAGGGCGTGAGACCCAGTACTTC

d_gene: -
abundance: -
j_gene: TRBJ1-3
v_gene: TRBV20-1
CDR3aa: CSARVTGKGSGNTIYF
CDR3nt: TGCAGTGCTAGAGTAACGGGGAAAGGTTCTGGAAACACCATATATTTT

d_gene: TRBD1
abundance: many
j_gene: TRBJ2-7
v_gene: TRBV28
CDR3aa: CASSSPGTGVIYEQYF
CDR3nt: TGTGCCAGCAGTTCACCCGGCACAGGGGTAATTTACGAGCAGTACTTC

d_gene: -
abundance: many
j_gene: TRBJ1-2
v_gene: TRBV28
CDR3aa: CASSYPTGSYGYTF
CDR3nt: TGTGCCAGCAGTTATCCGACAGGCTCCTATGGCTACACCTTC

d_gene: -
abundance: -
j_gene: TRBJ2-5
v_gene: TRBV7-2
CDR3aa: CASSRSVGVETQYF
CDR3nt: TGTGCCAGCAGTCGCTCGGTAGGAGTAGAGACCCAGTACTTC

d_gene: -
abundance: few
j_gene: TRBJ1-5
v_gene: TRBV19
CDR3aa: CASSERGYPPQHF
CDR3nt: TGTGCCAGTAGTGAGAGGGGGTATCCGCCCCAGCATTTT

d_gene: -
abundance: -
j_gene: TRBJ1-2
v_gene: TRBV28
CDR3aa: CASPCYGYTF
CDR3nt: TGTGCCAGCCCTTGCTATGGCTACACCTTC

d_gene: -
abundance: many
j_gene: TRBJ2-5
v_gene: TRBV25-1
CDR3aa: CASSEWDNQETQYF
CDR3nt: TGTGCCAGCAGTGAATGGGATAACCAAGAGACCCAGTACTTC

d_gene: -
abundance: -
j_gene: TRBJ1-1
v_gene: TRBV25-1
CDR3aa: CASSEIARDTEAFF
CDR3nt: TGTGCCAGCAGTGAAATCGCCAGGGACACTGAAGCTTTCTTT

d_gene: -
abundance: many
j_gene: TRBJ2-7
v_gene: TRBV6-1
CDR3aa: CASREPRQPPYEQYF
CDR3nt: TGTGCCAGCAGAGAGCCCAGACAGCCGCCCTACGAGCAGTACTTC

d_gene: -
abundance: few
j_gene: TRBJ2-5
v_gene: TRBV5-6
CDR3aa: CASSRVAGMETQYF
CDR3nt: TGTGCCAGCAGCCGGGTAGCAGGGATGGAGACCCAGTACTTC

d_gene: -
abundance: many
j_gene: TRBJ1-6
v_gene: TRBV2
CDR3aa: CASSPGPQGSPLHF
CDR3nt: TGTGCCAGCAGCCCCGGACCGCAAGGGTCACCCCTCCACTTT

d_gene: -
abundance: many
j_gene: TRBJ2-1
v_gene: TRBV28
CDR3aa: CASSLPGNRNNEQFF
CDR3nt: TGTGCCAGCAGTTTGCCCGGGAATAGGAACAATGAGCAGTTCTTC

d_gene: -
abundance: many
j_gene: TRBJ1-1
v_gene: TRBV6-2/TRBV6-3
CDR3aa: CASSWGVGNTEAFF
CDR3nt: TGTGCCAGCAGTTGGGGGGTCGGGAACACTGAAGCTTTCTTT

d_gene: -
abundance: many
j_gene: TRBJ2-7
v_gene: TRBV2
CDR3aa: CAGGAENYEQYF
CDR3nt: TGTGCCGGAGGGGCGGAGAACTACGAGCAGTACTTC

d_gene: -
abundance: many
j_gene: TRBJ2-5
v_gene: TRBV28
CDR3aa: CASSLRAGKGETQYF
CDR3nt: TGTGCCAGCAGTTTAAGGGCGGGTAAAGGGGAGACCCAGTACTTC

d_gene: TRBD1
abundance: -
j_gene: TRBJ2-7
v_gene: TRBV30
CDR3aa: CACVPQGETYEQYF
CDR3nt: TGTGCCTGCGTTCCACAGGGGGAAACCTACGAGCAGTACTTC

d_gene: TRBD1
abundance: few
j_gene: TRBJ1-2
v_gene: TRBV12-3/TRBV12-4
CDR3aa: CASSPRDRVSGYTF
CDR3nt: TGTGCCAGCAGTCCGCGGGACAGGGTATCCGGCTACACCTTC

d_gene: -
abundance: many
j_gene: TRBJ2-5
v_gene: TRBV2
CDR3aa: CASSSRVQETQYF
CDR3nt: TGTGCCAGCAGTAGCAGGGTGCAAGAGACCCAGTACTTC

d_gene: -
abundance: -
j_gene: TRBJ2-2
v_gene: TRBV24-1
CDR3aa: CATSGSPDVGELFF
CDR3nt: TGTGCCACCAGTGGTTCCCCGGACGTCGGGGAGCTGTTTTTT

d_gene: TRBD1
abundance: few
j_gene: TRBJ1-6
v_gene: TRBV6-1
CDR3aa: CASSDITGQGYSPLHF
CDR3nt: TGTGCCAGCAGTGACATCACGGGACAGGGGTACTCACCCCTCCACTTT

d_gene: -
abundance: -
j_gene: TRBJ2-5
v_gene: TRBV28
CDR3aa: CASRIPEGETRYF
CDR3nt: TGTGCCAGCAGAATACCCGAGGGGGAGACCCGGTACTTC

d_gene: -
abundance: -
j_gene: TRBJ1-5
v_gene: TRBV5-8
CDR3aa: CASRSFSYGASDQPQHF
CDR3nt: TGTGCCAGCAGATCCTTTTCTTACGGGGCGAGCGATCAGCCCCAGCATTTT

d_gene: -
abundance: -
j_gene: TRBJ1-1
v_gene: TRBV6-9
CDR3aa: CASSYGGRLGQAFF
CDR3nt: TGTGCCAGCAGTTACGGGGGGCGTTTGGGTCAAGCTTTCTTT

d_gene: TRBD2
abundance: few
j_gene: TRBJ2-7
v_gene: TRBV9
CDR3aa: CASSPVAGVTFYEQYF
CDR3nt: TGTGCCAGCAGCCCTGTTGCGGGAGTGACTTTCTACGAGCAGTACTTC